These T cell receptor beta chains were read from a single sample in a study of shared clonotypes between healthy human individuals. The protocol was immunoSEQ multiplex PCR, while the TCRdb copy is restricted to in-frame clones and leaves out a portion. The table lists about 2.4 million clones, 93% of them singletons. The sequencing sample was made of naive CD4+ T cells from PBMCs. The receptors were gathered from a man younger than 35 in good health. Some clones in this sample may be carry-over from other donors' samples. Both conserved end residues are part of each CDR3. A D gene is named only where the DNA matches it firmly. Rows may omit the clone size; those that give it use once, few, many or a size class.

D gene: .; V gene: TRBV14; J gene: TRBJ2-7; clone size: .; CDR3 DNA: TGTGCCAGCAGCCAAGCCTTGGGTTCCGAGCAGTACTTC; CDR3 protein: CASSQALGSEQYF
D gene: .; V gene: TRBV11-3; J gene: TRBJ1-5; clone size: few; CDR3 DNA: TGTGCCAGCAGCCATCAGGGGATAGCACATCAGCCCCAGCATTTT; CDR3 protein: CASSHQGIAHQPQHF
D gene: TRBD2; V gene: TRBV11-2; J gene: TRBJ2-7; clone size: .; CDR3 DNA: TGTGCCAGCAGCCCAGCTGGGACTAGCTACGAGCAGTACTTC; CDR3 protein: CASSPAGTSYEQYF
D gene: .; V gene: TRBV7-8; J gene: TRBJ1-5; clone size: .; CDR3 DNA: TGTGCCAGCAGCCCCTTGGGCAGCAATCAGCCCCAGCATTTT; CDR3 protein: CASSPLGSNQPQHF
D gene: TRBD2; V gene: TRBV29-1; J gene: TRBJ2-7; clone size: once; CDR3 DNA: TGCAGCGCTGGACTCCTAGCGGGATCAGGCGAGCAGTACTTC; CDR3 protein: CSAGLLAGSGEQYF
D gene: TRBD1; V gene: TRBV9; J gene: TRBJ1-5; clone size: .; CDR3 DNA: TGTGCCAGCAGCGGGGGACAGTTCAATCAGCCCCAGCATTTT; CDR3 protein: CASSGGQFNQPQHF
D gene: TRBD1; V gene: TRBV27; J gene: TRBJ2-7; clone size: .; CDR3 DNA: TGTGCCAGCAGTCTCGCCCCGGGACAGGTCTACGAGCAGTACTTC; CDR3 protein: CASSLAPGQVYEQYF
D gene: .; V gene: TRBV11-2; J gene: TRBJ1-6; clone size: .; CDR3 DNA: TGTGCCAGCAGACCGGGGACGGCTATTTCACCCCTCCACTTT; CDR3 protein: CASRPGTAISPLHF
D gene: .; V gene: TRBV5-1; J gene: TRBJ2-3; clone size: .; CDR3 DNA: TGCGCCAGCAGCCCTACGAGGGGGGGGACAGATACGCAGTATTTT; CDR3 protein: CASSPTRGGTDTQYF
D gene: .; V gene: TRBV6-5; J gene: TRBJ2-3; clone size: .; CDR3 DNA: TGTGCCAGCTCCCCCACAATGCCAGATACGCAGTATTTT; CDR3 protein: CASSPTMPDTQYF
D gene: .; V gene: TRBV6-1; J gene: TRBJ1-2; clone size: .; CDR3 DNA: TGTGCCAGCAGTGAAGTAGGGGCAGTTCTTAACTATGGCTACACCTTC; CDR3 protein: CASSEVGAVLNYGYTF
D gene: .; V gene: TRBV5-1; J gene: TRBJ1-2; clone size: .; CDR3 DNA: TGCGCCAGCAGCACCGGGACATCTCCCAGGGCTAACTATGGCCACACCTTC; CDR3 protein: CASSTGTSPRANYGHTF
D gene: .; V gene: TRBV19; J gene: TRBJ1-5; clone size: .; CDR3 DNA: TGTGCCAGTAGTATGATCCGTCCCAATCAGCCCCAGCATTTT; CDR3 protein: CASSMIRPNQPQHF
D gene: .; V gene: TRBV5-1; J gene: TRBJ1-5; clone size: .; CDR3 DNA: TGCGCCAGCAGCCCGGTGACGGGCAATCAGCCCCAGCATTTT; CDR3 protein: CASSPVTGNQPQHF
D gene: TRBD2; V gene: TRBV11-2; J gene: TRBJ2-3; clone size: .; CDR3 DNA: TGTGCCAGCAGCTCAACCCGGGGGGTAGATACGCAGTATTTT; CDR3 protein: CASSSTRGVDTQYF
D gene: TRBD2; V gene: TRBV19; J gene: TRBJ2-5; clone size: .; CDR3 DNA: TGTGCCAGTAGTCCCGGCGGGGGATCGGAGACCCAGTACTTC; CDR3 protein: CASSPGGGSETQYF
D gene: TRBD2; V gene: TRBV6-1; J gene: TRBJ2-1; clone size: .; CDR3 DNA: TGTGCCAGCAGACTGACTAGCGGGGTCTACAATGAGCAGTTCTTC; CDR3 protein: CASRLTSGVYNEQFF
D gene: .; V gene: TRBV6-1; J gene: TRBJ2-7; clone size: .; CDR3 DNA: TGTGCCAGCACCCCCGCGGCAGGGGGGAATTACGAGCAGTACTTC; CDR3 protein: CASTPAAGGNYEQYF
D gene: .; V gene: TRBV2; J gene: TRBJ2-7; clone size: once; CDR3 DNA: TGTGCCAGCAGTGAATTGCTCGAGACCTCCTACGAGCAGTACTTC; CDR3 protein: CASSELLETSYEQYF
D gene: TRBD1; V gene: TRBV6-5; J gene: TRBJ1-1; clone size: .; CDR3 DNA: TGTGCCAGCAGTTTAAACAGGGGGCGGAACACTGAAGCTTTCTTT; CDR3 protein: CASSLNRGRNTEAFF
D gene: TRBD1; V gene: TRBV18; J gene: TRBJ2-1; clone size: .; CDR3 DNA: TGTGCCAGCTCACCGTCGACAGGGAATGAGCAGTTCTTC; CDR3 protein: CASSPSTGNEQFF
D gene: TRBD1; V gene: TRBV6-4; J gene: TRBJ2-5; clone size: once; CDR3 DNA: TGTGCCAGCTATATAACAGGGGGCAAGGGGGAGACCCAGTACTTC; CDR3 protein: CASYITGGKGETQYF
D gene: TRBD1; V gene: TRBV6-5; J gene: TRBJ2-7; clone size: .; CDR3 DNA: TGTGCCAGCAGTCGAACCGGGACAGGGGGACAGTACTTC; CDR3 protein: CASSRTGTGGQYF
D gene: .; V gene: TRBV14; J gene: TRBJ2-4; clone size: .; CDR3 DNA: TGTGCCAGCAGCCAAGATTGGGGCGCAGGGGAGGCCAAAAACATTCAGTACTTC; CDR3 protein: CASSQDWGAGEAKNIQYF
D gene: .; V gene: TRBV18; J gene: TRBJ1-2; clone size: .; CDR3 DNA: TGTGCCAGCTCACCGACAGCCTCTAACTATGGCTACACCTTC; CDR3 protein: CASSPTASNYGYTF
D gene: TRBD1; V gene: TRBV6-1; J gene: TRBJ1-2; clone size: .; CDR3 DNA: TGTGCCAGCAGTGGGGGTAGCGGGACAGGGGTCGACTATGGCTACACCTTC; CDR3 protein: CASSGGSGTGVDYGYTF
D gene: .; V gene: TRBV5-1; J gene: TRBJ2-7; clone size: .; CDR3 DNA: TGCGCCAGCAGCTCCGGGACTCGCCTGTACTTC; CDR3 protein: CASSSGTRLYF
D gene: .; V gene: TRBV7-9; J gene: TRBJ2-2; clone size: .; CDR3 DNA: TGTGCCAGCAGCTCCGGACGAGGACAGATTAACACCGGGGAGCTGTTTTTT; CDR3 protein: CASSSGRGQINTGELFF
D gene: .; V gene: TRBV14; J gene: TRBJ2-1; clone size: .; CDR3 DNA: TGTGCCAGCAGCCCAAAGCAGATTCGGGGGTTATCCTACAATGAGCAGTTCTTC; CDR3 protein: CASSPKQIRGLSYNEQFF
D gene: TRBD1; V gene: TRBV28; J gene: TRBJ2-3; clone size: .; CDR3 DNA: TGTGCCAGCAGGGGACAGGGGCCCCCAAGCCCTAGCACAGATACGCAGTATTTT; CDR3 protein: CASRGQGPPSPSTDTQYF
D gene: .; V gene: TRBV2; J gene: TRBJ1-2; clone size: .; CDR3 DNA: TGTGCCAGCAGTAACCCACATCTACTCACCTTC; CDR3 protein: CASSNPHLLTF
D gene: .; V gene: TRBV7-6; J gene: TRBJ2-7; clone size: .; CDR3 DNA: TGTGCCAGCAGCGATCCCAGCGGAAGCTCCTACGAGCAGTACTTC; CDR3 protein: CASSDPSGSSYEQYF
D gene: .; V gene: TRBV9; J gene: TRBJ1-3; clone size: .; CDR3 DNA: TGTGCCAGCAGCGTAATTCCGGAGGGGCGCTCTGGAAACACCATATATTTT; CDR3 protein: CASSVIPEGRSGNTIYF
D gene: TRBD2; V gene: TRBV7-2; J gene: TRBJ2-1; clone size: .; CDR3 DNA: TGTGCCAGCAGCTTAGTTGGGAGCGGGAGGGCCGGCAATGAGCAGTTCTTC; CDR3 protein: CASSLVGSGRAGNEQFF
D gene: .; V gene: TRBV6-1; J gene: TRBJ1-1; clone size: .; CDR3 DNA: TGTGCCAGCAGTGCGGGCAGGTTAATGAACACTGAAGCTTTCTTT; CDR3 protein: CASSAGRLMNTEAFF
D gene: TRBD1; V gene: TRBV2; J gene: TRBJ1-4; clone size: .; CDR3 DNA: TGTGCCAGCAGTGAAGCACCCGTCGGGAACAGGGGTGGTGAAAAACTGTTTTTT; CDR3 protein: CASSEAPVGNRGGEKLFF
D gene: .; V gene: TRBV5-6; J gene: TRBJ1-4; clone size: .; CDR3 DNA: TGTGCCAGCAGCTTACCGGGACGGACGAATGAAAAACTGTTTTTT; CDR3 protein: CASSLPGRTNEKLFF
D gene: TRBD1; V gene: TRBV19; J gene: TRBJ2-7; clone size: .; CDR3 DNA: TGTGCCAGTAGTACCCAATACAGGGGAGACTACGAGCAGTACTTC; CDR3 protein: CASSTQYRGDYEQYF
D gene: .; V gene: TRBV12-5; J gene: TRBJ1-1; clone size: few; CDR3 DNA: TGTGCTAGTGGCATCGACACGTATGAAGCTTTCTTT; CDR3 protein: CASGIDTYEAFF
D gene: TRBD1; V gene: TRBV2; J gene: TRBJ1-1; clone size: .; CDR3 DNA: TGTGCCAGTGGAGGTCAGGGGGGCACTGAAGCTTTCTTT; CDR3 protein: CASGGQGGTEAFF
D gene: .; V gene: TRBV11-3; J gene: TRBJ2-1; clone size: .; CDR3 DNA: TGTGCCAGCAGCAGTACGAATTACAATGAGCAGTTCTTC; CDR3 protein: CASSSTNYNEQFF
D gene: .; V gene: TRBV11-3; J gene: TRBJ2-3; clone size: .; CDR3 DNA: TGTGCCAGCAGCCGCGGGCAGGGAATGAAAGATACGCAGTATTTT; CDR3 protein: CASSRGQGMKDTQYF
D gene: .; V gene: TRBV2; J gene: TRBJ2-1; clone size: .; CDR3 DNA: TGTGCCAGCAGTGAAGGGCGGACCTCCTACAATGAGCAGTTCTTC; CDR3 protein: CASSEGRTSYNEQFF
D gene: TRBD2; V gene: TRBV30; J gene: TRBJ2-1; clone size: .; CDR3 DNA: TGTGCCTGGAGGCTAGCGGGAGGCAATGAGCAGTTCTTC; CDR3 protein: CAWRLAGGNEQFF
D gene: TRBD1; V gene: TRBV10-3; J gene: TRBJ2-7; clone size: once; CDR3 DNA: TGTGCCATCAGACCTGGGACAGGGGAAAACTACGAGCAGTACTTC; CDR3 protein: CAIRPGTGENYEQYF
D gene: TRBD2; V gene: TRBV5-6; J gene: TRBJ2-6; clone size: .; CDR3 DNA: TGTGCCAGCAGCCTCATCCTAGCGGGAGTCTCTGGGGCCAACGTCCTGACTTTC; CDR3 protein: CASSLILAGVSGANVLTF
D gene: .; V gene: TRBV5-1; J gene: TRBJ1-1; clone size: .; CDR3 DNA: TGCGCCAGCAGCTTGGAGGGCAGTGGGAATGAAGCTTTCTTT; CDR3 protein: CASSLEGSGNEAFF
D gene: .; V gene: TRBV5-1; J gene: TRBJ1-1; clone size: .; CDR3 DNA: TGCGCCAGCAGCTTGGCCGAACAGCTGAACACTGAAGCTTTCTTT; CDR3 protein: CASSLAEQLNTEAFF
D gene: .; V gene: TRBV5-1; J gene: TRBJ2-2; clone size: .; CDR3 DNA: TGCGCCAGCACCTCGGTCGAGTGGTACACCGGGGAGCTGTTTTTT; CDR3 protein: CASTSVEWYTGELFF
D gene: TRBD1; V gene: TRBV27; J gene: TRBJ1-4; clone size: few; CDR3 DNA: TGTGCCAGCAGGGAGACAGGGGGTGAAAAACTGTTTTTT; CDR3 protein: CASRETGGEKLFF
D gene: .; V gene: TRBV28; J gene: TRBJ2-6; clone size: .; CDR3 DNA: TGTGCAGGGTCCTCTGGGGCCAACGTCCTGACTTTC; CDR3 protein: CAGSSGANVLTF
D gene: .; V gene: TRBV14; J gene: TRBJ1-2; clone size: .; CDR3 DNA: TGTGCCAGCAGCCAAGTCATTGGAGGGCCCCATTATGGCTACACCTTC; CDR3 protein: CASSQVIGGPHYGYTF
D gene: TRBD2; V gene: TRBV28; J gene: TRBJ2-7; clone size: .; CDR3 DNA: TGTGCCAGCAGCCCGGGGGGGAACCACTACGAGCAGTACTTC; CDR3 protein: CASSPGGNHYEQYF
D gene: .; V gene: TRBV19; J gene: TRBJ1-3; clone size: .; CDR3 DNA: TGTGCCAGTAGGGACCCCTTCTCTGGAAACACCATATATTTT; CDR3 protein: CASRDPFSGNTIYF
D gene: .; V gene: TRBV6-5; J gene: TRBJ2-4; clone size: .; CDR3 DNA: TGTGCCAGCAGTTACTCGGAGAATCTAGCCAAAAACATTCAGTACTTC; CDR3 protein: CASSYSENLAKNIQYF
D gene: .; V gene: TRBV5-1; J gene: TRBJ2-5; clone size: .; CDR3 DNA: TGCGCCAGCAGCTTGGAAGCGGGGACAACCCAAGAGACCCAGTACTTC; CDR3 protein: CASSLEAGTTQETQYF